The T cell receptor (beta chain) described here comes from a study of T cells in Graves' hyperthyroidism and ophthalmopathy. The germline CDR1 and CDR2 sequences are GTSNPN and SVGIG (reference sequence). The CDR3 loop spans 12 amino acids. Germline trimming cut 8 bases from V and 5 bases from J; bases unmatched to any gene: 4. TCR beta CDR3 region amplification was performed from RNA transcripts. TCR CDR3 regions were first amplified by RT-PCR with HTBI primers. TCRdb redid the calling of the multiplex PCR reads with MiXCR, one entry per CDR3 protein. The sample includes around 690,000 distinct CDR3 sequences, about 20% seen only once; the top ten take around a third. This clonotype was counted only a few times. What it binds is unknown. Study results and caveats: Most expanded thyroid clonotypes above 0.001 recurred in blood.

Uncontrolled infection, other autoimmune disease, pregnancy and lactation each barred patients from inclusion. Material for sequencing was blood. The TCR sequence derives from a man aged 25 to 40 with Graves' ophthalmopathy. The V gene is TRBV30, the J gene TRBJ2-2; 8 bases line up with TRBD1. Here the CDR3 reads CAGTGFTGELFF. DNA for the CDR3: TGTGCCGGGACAGGTTTTACCGGGGAGCTGTTTTTT.